This T cell receptor (beta chain) was sequenced in a study of T cells in narcolepsy. Study context: Donors had narcolepsy type 1 or type 2, or were healthy controls.

Unmatched junction bases numbered 12, after V lost 2 bases and J lost 3 bases. The CDR3 loop spans 18 amino acids. Germline V lookup: CDR1 SEHNR, CDR2 FQNEAQ (reference sequence). Notes on this clone: Its antigen remains unknown. The same CDR3 is also encoded by other DNA sequences in this sample.

Findings of the study overall: Same-patient CSF and blood CD4+ T cell clonotypes included HCRT-specific and TRIB2-specific autoreactive ones. Healthy controls reportedly lacked the autoreactive clonotypes serially found in patients' blood. No autoreactive T cell clone sequences appeared in some memory CD4+ repertoires.

The method was immunoSEQ multiplex PCR; TCRdb's version includes in-frame clones alone and lacks a portion of them. The sample includes around 42,000 clones, about 91% seen only once; the top ten take roughly 1.2%. This sequence joins TRBV7-9 and TRBJ2-4, with TRBD2 matching 8 bases. What was sequenced was CD45RA- memory CD4+ T cells from PBMCs. This sequence was found in a human donor with narcolepsy. The CDR3 nucleotides read TGTGCCAGCAGCTTATTTCTCGCGGGGGGCGGGGGCAAAAACATTCAGTACTTC. Amino acids: CASSLFLAGGGGKNIQYF. The whole variable domain, remainder taken from reference TRBV7-9 and TRBJ2-4, is DTGVSQNPRHKITKRGQNVTFRCDPISEHNRLYWYRQTLGQGPEFLTYFQNEAQLEKSRLLSDRFSAERPKGSFSTLEIQRTEQGDSAMYLCASSLFLAGGGGKNIQYFGAGTRLSVL.